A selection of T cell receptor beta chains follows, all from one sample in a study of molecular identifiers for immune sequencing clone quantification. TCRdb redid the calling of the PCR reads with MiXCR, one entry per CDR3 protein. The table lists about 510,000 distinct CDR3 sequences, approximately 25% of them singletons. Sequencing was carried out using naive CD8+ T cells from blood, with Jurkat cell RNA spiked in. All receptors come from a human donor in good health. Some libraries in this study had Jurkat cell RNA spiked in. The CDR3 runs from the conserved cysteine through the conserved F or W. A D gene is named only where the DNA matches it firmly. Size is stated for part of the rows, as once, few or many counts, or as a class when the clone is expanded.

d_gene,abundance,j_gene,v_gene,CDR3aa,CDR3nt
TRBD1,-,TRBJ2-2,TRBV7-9,CASSRSGTGVTGELFF,TGTGCCAGCAGCCGTTCCGGGACAGGGGTAACCGGGGAGCTGTTTTTT
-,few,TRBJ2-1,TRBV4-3,CASSRIWRDEYNEQFF,TGCGCCAGCAGCCGGATATGGCGGGATGAATACAATGAGCAGTTCTTC
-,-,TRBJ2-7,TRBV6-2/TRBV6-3,CASSHGFSYEQYF,TGTGCCAGCAGCCACGGGTTCTCCTACGAGCAGTACTTC
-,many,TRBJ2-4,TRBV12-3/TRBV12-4,CASSPTGPDIQYF,TGTGCCAGCAGCCCGACGGGGCCGGACATTCAGTACTTC
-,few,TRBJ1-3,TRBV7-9,CASSLVAVVSGNTIYF,TGTGCCAGCAGCTTAGTGGCGGTGGTCTCTGGAAACACCATATATTTT
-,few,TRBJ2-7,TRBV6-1,CATSGFEQYF,TGTGCCACGTCAGGGTTCGAGCAGTACTTC
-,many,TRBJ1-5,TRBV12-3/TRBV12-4,CASSFIGDNQPQHF,TGTGCCAGCAGTTTTATAGGGGATAATCAGCCCCAGCATTTT
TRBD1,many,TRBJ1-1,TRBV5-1,CASSLDRGATEAFF,TGCGCCAGCAGCTTGGACAGGGGAGCCACTGAAGCTTTCTTT
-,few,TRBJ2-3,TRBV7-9,CASSLVGGGASDTQYF,TGTGCCAGCAGCTTAGTCGGAGGGGGCGCATCAGATACGCAGTATTTT
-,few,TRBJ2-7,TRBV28,CASSKGLRGGEQYF,TGTGCCAGCAGTAAAGGTTTAAGGGGGGGGGAGCAGTACTTC
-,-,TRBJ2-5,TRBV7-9,CASSPRIGAGAKETQYF,TGTGCCAGCAGCCCGAGAATCGGGGCGGGGGCGAAAGAGACCCAGTACTTC
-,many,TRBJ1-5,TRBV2,CASIGGANQPQHF,TGTGCCAGCATTGGGGGGGCCAATCAGCCCCAGCATTTT
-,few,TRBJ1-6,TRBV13,CASSRGRNTGYSPLHF,TGTGCCAGCAGCCGAGGGCGGAACACAGGGTATTCACCCCTCCACTTT
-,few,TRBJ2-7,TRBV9,CASSVGDEYEQYF,TGTGCCAGCAGCGTAGGGGACGAGTACGAGCAGTACTTC
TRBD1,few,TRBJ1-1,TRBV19,CASSLLRTGLSEAFF,TGTGCCAGTAGTCTGCTCAGGACAGGGTTGAGTGAAGCTTTCTTT
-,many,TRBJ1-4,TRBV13,CASSFWMSGGFEKLFF,TGTGCCAGCAGCTTCTGGATGTCGGGGGGATTCGAAAAACTGTTTTTT
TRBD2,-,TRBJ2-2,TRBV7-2,CASSLLEREFNTGELFF,TGTGCCAGCAGCCTCCTCGAGCGGGAATTTAACACCGGGGAGCTGTTTTTT
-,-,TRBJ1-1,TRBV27,CASHFFPGTEAFF,TGTGCCAGCCATTTTTTTCCGGGCACTGAAGCTTTCTTT
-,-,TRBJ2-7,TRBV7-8,CASSSDGNSYEQYF,TGTGCCAGCAGCTCGGACGGGAACTCCTACGAGCAGTACTTC
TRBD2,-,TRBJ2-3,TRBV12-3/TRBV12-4,CASSLTPIRTSFTDTQYF,TGTGCCAGCAGTTTAACCCCCATAAGGACTAGCTTCACAGATACGCAGTATTTT
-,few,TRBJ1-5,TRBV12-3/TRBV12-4,CASREGSYSNQPQHF,TGTGCCAGCAGGGAGGGTAGTTATAGCAATCAGCCCCAGCATTTT
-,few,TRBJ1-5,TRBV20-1,CSATQTGVNQPQHF,TGCAGTGCTACCCAAACAGGAGTCAATCAGCCCCAGCATTTT
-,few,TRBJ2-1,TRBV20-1,CSARDGGVELF,TGCAGTGCTAGAGACGGTGGGGTAGAGCTCTTC
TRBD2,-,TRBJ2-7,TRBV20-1,CSAMGLAASYEQYF,TGCAGTGCTATGGGGCTAGCGGCGTCCTACGAGCAGTACTTC
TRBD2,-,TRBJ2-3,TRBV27,CASSLSPRLAGDPVSTDTQYF,TGTGCCAGCAGTTTATCGCCGAGGCTAGCGGGGGACCCCGTCAGCACAGATACGCAGTATTTT
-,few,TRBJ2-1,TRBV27,CASSLPGPNEQFF,TGTGCCAGCAGTTTGCCAGGGCCCAATGAGCAGTTCTTC
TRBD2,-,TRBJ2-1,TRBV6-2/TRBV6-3,CASKISGRIYEQFF,TGTGCCAGCAAGATTAGCGGGAGGATCTATGAGCAGTTCTTC
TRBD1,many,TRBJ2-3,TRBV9,CASSLDGTGEVSDTQYF,TGTGCCAGCAGCTTAGACGGGACAGGGGAAGTTTCAGATACGCAGTATTTT
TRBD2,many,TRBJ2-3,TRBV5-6,CASSLGPAGGTDTQYF,TGTGCCAGCAGCTTGGGTCCAGCGGGGGGCACAGATACGCAGTATTTT
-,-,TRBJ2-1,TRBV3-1,CASSQDGISVGIEQFF,TGTGCCAGCAGCCAAGACGGCATATCGGTCGGAATTGAGCAGTTCTTC
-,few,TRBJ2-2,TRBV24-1,CATSDPRQPGELFF,TGTGCCACCAGTGATCCTAGACAGCCCGGGGAGCTGTTTTTT
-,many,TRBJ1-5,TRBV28,CASTPGTHSNQPQHF,TGTGCCAGCACCCCAGGGACTCATAGCAATCAGCCCCAGCATTTT
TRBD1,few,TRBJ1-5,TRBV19,CASSIDRGPGQPQHF,TGTGCCAGTAGTATAGACAGGGGGCCGGGGCAGCCCCAGCATTTT
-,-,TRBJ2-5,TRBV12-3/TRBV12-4,CASSFIRDGETQYF,TGTGCCAGCAGTTTTATCAGGGACGGGGAGACCCAGTACTTC
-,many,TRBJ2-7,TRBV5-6,CASSLGTQSRYEQYF,TGTGCCAGCAGCTTGGGGACCCAAAGCCGTTACGAGCAGTACTTC
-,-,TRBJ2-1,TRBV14,CASSQGFGDEQFF,TGTGCCAGCAGCCAAGGTTTCGGGGATGAGCAGTTCTTC
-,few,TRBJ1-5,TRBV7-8,CASSRTKTGINQPQHF,TGTGCCAGCAGCCGAACTAAAACAGGGATTAATCAGCCCCAGCATTTT
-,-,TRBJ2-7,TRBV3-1,CASSQVGSRSYEQHF,TGTGCCAGCAGCCAAGTGGGGAGCCGGTCCTACGAGCAGCACTTC
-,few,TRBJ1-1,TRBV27,CASSFGASSFF,TGTGCCAGCAGTTTCGGCGCCTCGTCTTTCTTT
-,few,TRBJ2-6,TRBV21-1,CASSKVGGNSGANVLTF,TGTGCCAGCAGCAAAGTGGGCGGGAACTCTGGGGCCAACGTCCTGACTTTC
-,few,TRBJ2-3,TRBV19,CASSISGFRTDTQYF,TGTGCCAGTAGTATATCTGGGTTCCGCACAGATACGCAGTATTTT
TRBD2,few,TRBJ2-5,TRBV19,CASSPQPPGGSGRQETQYF,TGTGCCAGCAGCCCCCAGCCCCCTGGCGGGAGTGGGCGGCAAGAGACCCAGTACTTC
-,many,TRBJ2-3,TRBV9,CASSVEGESFARTDTQYF,TGTGCCAGCAGCGTAGAAGGGGAGAGCTTTGCACGCACAGATACGCAGTATTTT
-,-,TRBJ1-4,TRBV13,CASSSADPTELLFF,TGTGCCAGCAGCTCCGCAGACCCGACTGAACTCCTGTTTTTT
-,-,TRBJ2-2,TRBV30,CACEGGVKGFTGELFF,TGTGCCTGTGAAGGGGGGGTAAAGGGGTTCACCGGGGAGCTGTTTTTT
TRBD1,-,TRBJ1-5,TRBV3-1,CASSPSRPGQANQPQHF,TGTGCCAGCAGCCCTTCACGCCCGGGACAGGCCAATCAGCCCCAGCATTTT
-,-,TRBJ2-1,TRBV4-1,CASSRDYGGRNEQFF,TGCGCCAGCAGCCGAGATTATGGTGGGCGCAATGAGCAGTTCTTC
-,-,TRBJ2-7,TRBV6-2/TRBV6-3,CASTGVYEQYF,TGTGCCAGCACGGGGGTTTACGAGCAGTACTTC
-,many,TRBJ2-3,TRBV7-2,CASSDPVSLVADTQYF,TGTGCCAGCAGCGATCCGGTCTCGCTCGTCGCAGATACGCAGTATTTT
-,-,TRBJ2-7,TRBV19,CASSARREATYEQYF,TGTGCCAGTAGCGCTCGGAGGGAGGCGACCTACGAGCAGTACTTC
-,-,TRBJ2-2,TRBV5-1,CASSLAGELKTGELFF,TGCGCCAGCAGCTTGGCAGGGGAACTGAAAACCGGGGAGCTGTTTTTT
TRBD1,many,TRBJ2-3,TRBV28,CASSPIGGGDRDTDTQYF,TGTGCCAGCAGTCCCATTGGGGGTGGGGACAGAGACACAGATACGCAGTATTTT